This is a list of T cell receptor beta chains from one sample in a study of T-cell memory formation after mild COVID-19. MiXCR, run by TCRdb on the 5' RACE reads, gives a single entry per CDR3 protein. The table shows a few hundred thousand distinct CDR3 sequences, with about 17% occurring only once. The source material was PBMCs or a T cell subset sorted from them (not recorded which). These receptors all come from a young man who had mild COVID-19 (a few samples of this study predate the infection). Cell type and time point are not known. The CDR3 runs from the conserved cysteine through the conserved F or W. The order of the fields is V gene, CDR3 protein.

TRBV12-3/TRBV12-4,CASSAYREDTQYF
TRBV6-2/TRBV6-3,CASKQTGGFQPQHF
TRBV7-2,CASSLVKEFEQFF
TRBV12-3/TRBV12-4,CASSLAVESGNTIYF
TRBV19,CASSVRVGAKPYEQYF
TRBV6-2/TRBV6-3,CASSWEGSQPQHF
TRBV7-9,CASTRGPGNTIYF
TRBV6-1,CASSVRGEGTEAFF
TRBV7-8,CASSRATGTVNTEAFF
TRBV7-9,CASSLLLGTGANEQFF
TRBV20-1,CSARENPGFTDTQYF